The text below deals with one T cell receptor beta chain. This clonotype counts as large (0.1 to 1%) based on its frequency; no count is recorded. Its antigen has not been determined. This entry belongs to a study of CD8 T cells in cerebrospinal fluid in Alzheimer's disease (dated by TCRdb to the early 2020s). About the study as a whole: CSF T cell clonal expansion was assessed with two single-cell approaches: plate-based nested PCR sequencing and droplet-based sequencing. The study examined whether cerebrospinal fluid from healthy elderly individuals and from patients with neurodegenerative disease contained clonally expanded T cells. The droplet-based CSF comparison of patients and controls included about nine healthy controls (approximately 11,000 cells) and about nine patients with MCI or Alzheimer's disease (10,391 cells). A total of around 25 samples were covered by the CSF gene-expression analysis, in which Parkinson's disease patients were included. The full study reports these points: When the data were pooled, 4 of 6 Alzheimer's patients but only 1 of 10 healthy subjects had a highly expanded clone, defined as one making up at least 3% of TCRs. Only samples with detectable clones went into the overall clonality comparison: approximately 11 healthy, 5 MCI, 5 AD, and 6 PD. Compared with controls, patients with MCI or Alzheimer's disease had a higher percentage of their CSF TCRs made up by the single largest clone. The EBV-specific clones were neither the most highly expanded clones nor enriched among patients. The authors cautioned that detecting EBV-specific TCRs in CSF does not establish a causal link between EBV and Alzheimer's disease.

Because antigen-specific T cells had previously been reported in Parkinson's disease blood, the researchers used Parkinson's disease patients as a neurodegenerative disease comparison group. Acute infectious disease was absent in all participants, and all participants were in good physical condition. Biomarkers including neurofilament, amyloid-beta and tau were used to confirm neurodegeneration in the patients. For droplet-based sequencing, live CSF cells were sorted with a live/dead marker. To pellet immune cells, CSF obtained by lumbar puncture was centrifuged at 300g. CSF samples were checked for red blood cells, and any sample contaminated with blood was excluded. CSF cells were cryopreserved in freezing medium, frozen overnight at -80 degrees C, and subsequently stored in liquid nitrogen. Before analysis, CSF samples were stored for less than six months. The CDR3 runs 17 amino acids, cysteine and phenylalanine included. No DNA is given. Looking up the germline V gene (reference sequence) yields CDR1 PRHDT and CDR2 FYEKMQ.

Library prep was done by 10x single-cell sequencing. 10X Genomics single-cell V(D)J and 5' gene-expression libraries were used to profile CSF cells. CSF single-cell TCR libraries were sequenced on an Illumina NextSeq550. In the paper's pipeline: V(D)J reads were aligned to the vdj-GRCh38 alts ensemble 2.0.0 reference and processed with the Cell Ranger vdj pipeline. Clonotypes were defined as cell barcodes sharing the same set of productive CDR3 nucleotide sequences. Clonotype information was added to Seurat v3.0 gene-expression metadata to link clonality with transcriptional profiles. Any CSF cell with more than 1,800 genes, more than 7,500 UMIs or more than 10% mitochondrial reads was removed. To find TCRs with known antigen specificity, CDR3-beta sequences were matched against VDJdb. Only TCRs with complete alpha and beta chains were included in the network analysis of clone sharing, which used the R package qgraph. TCRdb reprocessed the reads and provides one entry for every CDR3 protein sequence; no DNA is given. TCRdb's processing, not the study's, gives the V and J calls here. This sample's records show more than 800 distinct CDR3 sequences. In total, the top ten clones hold just over 9% of the sample.

The sequence is built from TRBV13 and TRBJ1-6; no DNA is available, so the TRBD1 call from TCRdb remains unchecked. What was sequenced was cerebrospinal fluid. The origin of this receptor is a human donor with Parkinson's disease. This receptor has the CDR3 CASSSLMDAGQGSPLHF.